This T cell receptor beta chain was recorded in a study of cytomegalovirus exposure and HLA in healthy donors. Comment on this clone: What it binds is unknown.

J was trimmed by 1 base and V by 1 base; bases with no gene match: 10. Germline-derived CDR1 and CDR2 are SGHVS and FNYEAQ. This CDR3 has 18 amino acids. The PCR had 60 Vbeta and 13 Jbeta primers. Only in-frame clones appear in the TCRdb table, and some are missing; sequencing was by immunoSEQ multiplex PCR. Among under 150,000 clones listed, 84% were seen once. General study points: Previous analysis showed most TCR beta V segments were productive about 87% or about 30% of the time.

Donors consisted of healthy bone marrow donors. The source material was PBMCs. This receptor was obtained from a boy aged 2 to 10 in good health and CMV-seronegative. The chain recombines TRBV7-6 with TRBJ2-3; the match to TRBD2 covers 8 bases. CDR3 nucleotides: TGTGCCAGCAGCTTAGAGAGGGCGGCGGGGGGTCGCACAGATACGCAGTATTTT. Translated, it gives CASSLERAAGGRTDTQYF. Together with reference TRBV7-6 and TRBJ2-3, the CDR3 gives the full variable domain: GAGVSQSPRYKVTKRGQDVALRCDPISGHVSLYWYRQALGQGPEFLTYFNYEAQQDKSGLPNDRFSAERPEGSISTLTIQRTEQRDSAMYRCASSLERAAGGRTDTQYFGPGTRLTVL.